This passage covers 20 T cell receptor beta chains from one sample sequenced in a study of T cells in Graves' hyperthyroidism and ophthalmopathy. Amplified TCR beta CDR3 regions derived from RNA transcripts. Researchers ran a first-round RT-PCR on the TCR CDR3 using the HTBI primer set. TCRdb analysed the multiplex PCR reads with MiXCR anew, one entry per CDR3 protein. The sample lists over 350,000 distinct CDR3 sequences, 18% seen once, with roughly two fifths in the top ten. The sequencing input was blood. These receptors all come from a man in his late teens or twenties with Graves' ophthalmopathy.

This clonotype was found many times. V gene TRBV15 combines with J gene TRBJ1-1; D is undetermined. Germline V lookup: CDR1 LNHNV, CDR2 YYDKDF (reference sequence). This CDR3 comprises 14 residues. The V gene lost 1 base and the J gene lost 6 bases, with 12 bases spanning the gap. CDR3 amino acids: CATSRVVIGAEAFF. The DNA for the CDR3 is TGTGCCACCAGCAGAGTGGTCATCGGTGCTGAAGCTTTCTTT.

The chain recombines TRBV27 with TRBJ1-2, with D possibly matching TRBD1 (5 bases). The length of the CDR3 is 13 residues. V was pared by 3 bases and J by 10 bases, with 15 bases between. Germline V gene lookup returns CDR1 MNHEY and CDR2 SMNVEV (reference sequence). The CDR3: CASSLGQGMVYTF. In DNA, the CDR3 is TGTGCCAGCAGTTTGGGGCAGGGAATGGTCTACACCTTC.

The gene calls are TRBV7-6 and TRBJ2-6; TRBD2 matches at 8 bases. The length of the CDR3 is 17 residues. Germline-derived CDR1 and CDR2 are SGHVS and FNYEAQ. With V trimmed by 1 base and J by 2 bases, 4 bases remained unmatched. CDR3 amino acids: CASSLGGGYPGANVLTF. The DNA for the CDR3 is TGTGCCAGCAGCTTAGGCGGGGGGTACCCTGGGGCCAACGTCCTGACTTTC.

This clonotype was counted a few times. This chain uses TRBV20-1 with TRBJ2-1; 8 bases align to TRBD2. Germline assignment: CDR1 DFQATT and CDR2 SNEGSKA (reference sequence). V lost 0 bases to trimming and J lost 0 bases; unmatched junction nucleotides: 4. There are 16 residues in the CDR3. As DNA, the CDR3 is TGCAGTGCTAGAGATCAGCGGGGGAGCTCCTACAATGAGCAGTTCTTC. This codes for CSARDQRGSSYNEQFF.

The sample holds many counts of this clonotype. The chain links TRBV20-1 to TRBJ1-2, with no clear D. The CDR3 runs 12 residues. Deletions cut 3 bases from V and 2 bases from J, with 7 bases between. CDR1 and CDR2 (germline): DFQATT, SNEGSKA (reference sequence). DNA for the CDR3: TGCAGTGCTAGTACGGACAACTATGGCTACACCTTC. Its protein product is CSASTDNYGYTF.

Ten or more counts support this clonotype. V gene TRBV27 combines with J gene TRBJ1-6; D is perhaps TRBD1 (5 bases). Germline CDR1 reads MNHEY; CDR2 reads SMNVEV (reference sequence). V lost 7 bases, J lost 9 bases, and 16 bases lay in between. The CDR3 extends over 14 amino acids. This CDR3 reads CASTSGGSGSPLHF. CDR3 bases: TGTGCCAGCACCTCGGGGGGGTCGGGTTCACCCCTCCACTTT.

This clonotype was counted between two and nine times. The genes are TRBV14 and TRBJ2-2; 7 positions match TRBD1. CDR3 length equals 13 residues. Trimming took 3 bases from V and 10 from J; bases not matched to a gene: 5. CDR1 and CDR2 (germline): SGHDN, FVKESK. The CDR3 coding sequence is TGTGCCAGCAGCCATTTAGGGGGCGTGGAGCTGTTTTTT. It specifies CASSHLGGVELFF.

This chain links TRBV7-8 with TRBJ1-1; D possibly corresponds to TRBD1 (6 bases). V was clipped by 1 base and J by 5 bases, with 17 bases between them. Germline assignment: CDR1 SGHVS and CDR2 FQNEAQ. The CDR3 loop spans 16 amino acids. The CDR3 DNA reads TGTGCCAGCAGCTTAGTAGGGGGGGCGGGAAAAACTGAAGCTTTCTTT. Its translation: CASSLVGGAGKTEAFF.

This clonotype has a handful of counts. CDR3 coding DNA: TGTGCCAGCAGCGTAGCGACGGACTACGAGCAGTACTTC. It specifies CASSVATDYEQYF. The chain employs TRBV9 and TRBJ2-7; D gene uncertain. From germline, CDR1 is SGDLS and CDR2 YYNGEE. The CDR3 loop spans 13 amino acids. V dropped 0 bases and J dropped 3 bases, with 7 bases sitting between them.

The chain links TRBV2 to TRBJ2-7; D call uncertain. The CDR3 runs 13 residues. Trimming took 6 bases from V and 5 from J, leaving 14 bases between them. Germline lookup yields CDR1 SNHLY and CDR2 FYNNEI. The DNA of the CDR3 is TGTGCCAGCAGATGGACCCAGGACCACGAGCAGTACTTC. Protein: CASRWTQDHEQYF.

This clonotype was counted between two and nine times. CDR3 DNA sequence: TGCGCCAGCAGCCGCTTGACTAGCGGGGGTTCAGATACGCAGTATTTT. Translating it yields CASSRLTSGGSDTQYF. The chain links TRBV4-1 to TRBJ2-3; TRBD2 matches at 12 bases. Losses at the gene ends were 4 bases for V and 4 bases for J; bases not matched to a gene: 6. The CDR3 is 16 amino acids. CDR1 is MGHRA, CDR2 YSYEKL, per germline.

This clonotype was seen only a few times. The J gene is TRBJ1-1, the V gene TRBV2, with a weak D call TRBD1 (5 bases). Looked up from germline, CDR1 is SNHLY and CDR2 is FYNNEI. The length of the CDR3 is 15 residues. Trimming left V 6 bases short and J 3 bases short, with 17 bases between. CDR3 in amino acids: CASSAHRDRHTEAFF. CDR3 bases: TGTGCCAGCAGCGCCCACCGGGACCGTCACACTGAAGCTTTCTTT.

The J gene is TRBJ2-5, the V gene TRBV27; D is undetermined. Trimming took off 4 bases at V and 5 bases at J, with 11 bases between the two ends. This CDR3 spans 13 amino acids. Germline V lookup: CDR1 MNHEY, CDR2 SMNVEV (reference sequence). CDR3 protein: CASSSWALETQYF. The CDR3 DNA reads TGTGCCAGCAGTTCTTGGGCCCTGGAGACCCAGTACTTC.

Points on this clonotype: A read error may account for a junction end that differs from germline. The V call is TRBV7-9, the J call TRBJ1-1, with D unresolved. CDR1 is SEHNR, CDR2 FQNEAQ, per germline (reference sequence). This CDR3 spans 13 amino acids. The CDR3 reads CASSREGNTKAFF. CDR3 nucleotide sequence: TGTGCCAGCAGCAGGGAGGGAAACACTAAAGCTTTCTTT. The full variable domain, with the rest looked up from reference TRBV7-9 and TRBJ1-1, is DTGVSQNPRHKITKRGQNVTFRCDPISEHNRLYWYRQTLGQGPEFLTYFQNEAQLEKSRLLSDRFSAERPKGSFSTLEIQRTEQGDSAMYLCASSREGNTKAFFGQGTRLTVV.

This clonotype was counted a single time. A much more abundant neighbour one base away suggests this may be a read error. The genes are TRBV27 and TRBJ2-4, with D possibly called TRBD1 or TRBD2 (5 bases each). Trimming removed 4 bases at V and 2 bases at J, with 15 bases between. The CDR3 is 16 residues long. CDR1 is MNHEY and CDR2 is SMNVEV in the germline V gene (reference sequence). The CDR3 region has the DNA TGTGCCAGCAGTTCCGCAGGGACCCATCCCAAAAACATTCAGTACTTC. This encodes CASSSAGTHPKNIQYF.

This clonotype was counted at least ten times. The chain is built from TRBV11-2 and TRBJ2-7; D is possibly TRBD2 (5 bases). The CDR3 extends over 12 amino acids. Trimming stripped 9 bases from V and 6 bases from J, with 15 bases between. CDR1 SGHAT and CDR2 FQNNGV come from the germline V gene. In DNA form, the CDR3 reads TGTGCCAGTTCCGAGCTAGCCCGCGAGCAGTACTTC. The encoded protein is CASSELAREQYF.

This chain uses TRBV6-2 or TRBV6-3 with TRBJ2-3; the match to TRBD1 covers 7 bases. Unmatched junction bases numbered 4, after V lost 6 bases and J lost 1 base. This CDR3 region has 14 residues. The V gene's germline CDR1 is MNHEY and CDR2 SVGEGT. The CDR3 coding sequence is TGTGCCAGCAGGCGACAGGGTGGCACAGATACGCAGTATTTT. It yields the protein CASRRQGGTDTQYF.

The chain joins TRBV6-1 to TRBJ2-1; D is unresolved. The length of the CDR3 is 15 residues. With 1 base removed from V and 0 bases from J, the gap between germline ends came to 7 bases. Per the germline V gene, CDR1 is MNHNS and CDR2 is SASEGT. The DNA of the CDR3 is TGTGCCAGCAGTGAAGAACAGAGCTCCTACAATGAGCAGTTCTTC. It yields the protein CASSEEQSSYNEQFF.

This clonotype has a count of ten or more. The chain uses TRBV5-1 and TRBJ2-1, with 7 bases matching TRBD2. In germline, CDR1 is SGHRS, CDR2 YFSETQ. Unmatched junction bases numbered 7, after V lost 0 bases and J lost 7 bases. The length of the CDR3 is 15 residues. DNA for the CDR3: TGCGCCAGCAGCTTGGCGACGGGGGAGGGGAATGAGCAGTTCTTC. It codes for CASSLATGEGNEQFF.

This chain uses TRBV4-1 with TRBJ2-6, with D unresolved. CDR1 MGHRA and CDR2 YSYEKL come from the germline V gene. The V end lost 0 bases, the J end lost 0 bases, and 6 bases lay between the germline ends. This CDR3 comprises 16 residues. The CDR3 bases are TGCGCCAGCAGCCAAGACGGTCTCTCTGGGGCCAACGTCCTGACTTTC. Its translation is CASSQDGLSGANVLTF.